The clone carrying this T cell receptor beta chain has just one count. The record originates from a study of OX40 agonist ivuxolimab in advanced cancers. The overall study: Antecedent anti-PD-1, anti-PD-L1 or anti-CTLA-4 therapy was permissible, with roughly 36% having received some.

This table comes from immunoSEQ multiplex PCR, and its TCRdb copy is limited to in-frame clones, with some not included. Seen here are approximately 73,000 clones, roughly 88% observed once, and the top ten hold over 2.5%. The CDR3 contains 17 residues. Specimen: CD4+ or CD8+ T cells sorted from blood, collected in a trial of the OX40 agonist ivuxolimab. The rearrangement joins TRBV21-1 to TRBJ2-2. TRBV21-1 is listed as a pseudogene. The TCR originated in an adult with an advanced solid tumor such as melanoma, head and neck, liver or kidney cancer. The CDR3 nucleotides read TGTGCCAGCAGCAAAGAGGTTTATAACGCGAACACCGGGGAGCTGTTTTTT. Its translation: CASSKEVYNANTGELFF.